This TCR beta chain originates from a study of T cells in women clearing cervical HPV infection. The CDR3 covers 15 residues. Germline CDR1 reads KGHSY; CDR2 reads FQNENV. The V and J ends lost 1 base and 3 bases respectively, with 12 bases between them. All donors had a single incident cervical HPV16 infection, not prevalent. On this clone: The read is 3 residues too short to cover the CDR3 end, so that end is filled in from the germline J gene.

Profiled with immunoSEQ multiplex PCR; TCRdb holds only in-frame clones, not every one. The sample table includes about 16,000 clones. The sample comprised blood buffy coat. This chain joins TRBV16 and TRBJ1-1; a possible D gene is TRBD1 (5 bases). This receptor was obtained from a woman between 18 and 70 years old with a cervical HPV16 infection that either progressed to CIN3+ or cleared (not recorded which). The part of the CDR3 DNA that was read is TGTGCCAGCAGCCAATTGCAGGGAGGGTACACTGAA. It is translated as CASSQLQGGYTE. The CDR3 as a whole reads CASSQLQGGYTEAFF. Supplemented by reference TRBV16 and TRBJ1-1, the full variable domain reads GEEVAQTPKHLVRGEGQKAKLYCAPIKGHSYVFWYQQVLKNEFKFLISFQNENVFDETGMPKERFSAKCLPNSPCSLEIQATKLEDSAVYFCASSQLQGGYTEAFFGQGTRLTVV.